The 7 T cell receptor beta chains below come from one sample, sequenced in a study of blood T cells in healthy people across ages. Sample-barcoded 5' priming and a J-beta primer mix drove a second PCR of roughly 6 to 12 cycles. One entry per CDR3 protein, called by TCRdb with MiXCR from the 5' RACE reads. In the table there are roughly 720,000 distinct CDR3 sequences, 53% of which are singletons. Specimen: blood. The source of these receptors is a man older than 75 in good health.

This chain joins TRBV2 and TRBJ2-1; 10 nucleotides align to TRBD2. The CDR3 length is 20 residues. Per germline, CDR1 SNHLY and CDR2 FYNNEI. The V gene end was trimmed by 4 bases and the J gene end by 3 bases; junction bases not matched to a gene: 18. CDR3: CASSGLDRAVSGRVYNEQFF. In nucleotides, the CDR3 is TGTGCCAGCAGTGGCCTGGACAGGGCGGTAAGCGGGAGGGTCTACAATGAGCAGTTCTTC.

The rearrangement links TRBV5-4 to TRBJ2-5; tentative D call: TRBD2 (6 bases). The CDR3 is 13 amino acids. Trimming cost V 3 bases and J 1 base, with 7 bases left between them. Germline V gene sequence: CDR1 SGHNT, CDR2 YYREEE (reference sequence). Here the CDR3 reads CASSSEGQETQYF. The CDR3 DNA sequence: TGTGCCAGCAGCTCGGAGGGCCAAGAGACCCAGTACTTC.

This clonotype was seen a few times. One end of the junction varies from germline; a read error may be responsible. The chain couples TRBV12-3 or TRBV12-4 to TRBJ1-2, with 8 bases fitting TRBD1. CDR3 length: 13 amino acids. The CDR3 sequence: CASSPGQGGGYTF. The CDR3 nucleotides read TGCGCCAGCAGCCCAGGACAGGGCGGAGGCTACACCTTC.

V usage is TRBV6-4 and J usage is TRBJ2-3, with a possible D match to TRBD2 (6 bases). Trimming removed 3 bases from V and 4 bases from J, with 14 bases in between. Germline CDR1 is MRHNA and CDR2 is SNTAGT. This CDR3 contains 15 residues. CDR3 protein: CASSERRGWADTQYF. CDR3 coding DNA: TGTGCCAGCAGTGAAAGGAGGGGCTGGGCAGATACGCAGTATTTT.

CDR3 in DNA: TGTGCCAGCAGTTCATTCTCCCCCGGGTCCCGATCGGCTTTCTTT. Its translation: CASSSFSPGSRSAFF. The rearrangement joins TRBV27 to TRBJ1-1; D gene unclear. The CDR3 length is 15 residues. V was cut by 4 bases and J by 11 bases, with 23 bases left in between. Germline V lookup: CDR1 MNHEY, CDR2 SMNVEV (reference sequence).

The genes are TRBV25-1 and TRBJ2-7; D not resolved. This CDR3 is built from 14 residues. Trimming pared 7 bases from V and 7 bases from J, leaving 20 bases between. Per germline, CDR1 MGHDK and CDR2 SYGVNS. As DNA, the CDR3 is TGTGCCAGCAATCCTCCAGGACGGCCAGGAGAGCAGTACTTC. This sequence encodes CASNPPGRPGEQYF.

The V gene is TRBV20-1, the J gene TRBJ2-3, with D perhaps given as TRBD1 or TRBD2 (5 bases each). Trimming removed 6 bases from V and 2 bases from J, with 12 bases in between. Germline values: CDR1 DFQATT, CDR2 SNEGSKA (reference sequence). This CDR3 has 13 amino acids. The CDR3 loop reads CSAILGTTDTQYF. The CDR3 nucleotides are TGCAGTGCCATACTAGGGACCACAGATACGCAGTATTTT.